The clone carrying this T cell receptor (beta chain) was observed many times. The data belong to a study of regulatory T cells in long-lasting Graves disease. Sample time point: newly diagnosed GD, antithyroid drugs for less than 3 months. Isolated PBMC RNA provided the starting material for the TCR library. Arm-PCR with iRepertoire HTBI primers amplified the CDR3 regions for these TCR beta libraries. TCRdb reanalysed the multiplex PCR reads using MiXCR and keeps one entry per CDR3 protein. The sample comprises a few hundred thousand distinct CDR3 sequences, approximately 15% of which are singletons, and 10% rests with the top ten. These sequences were also reported in another study, on T cells in Graves' hyperthyroidism and ophthalmopathy. That study reports: Uncontrolled infection, other autoimmune disease, pregnancy or lactation led to exclusion.

Specimen: peripheral blood mononuclear cells (PBMCs), collected at new diagnosis, from a patient treated with antithyroid drugs. This TCR came from a man between 25 and 39 years old with Graves disease.

The CDR3 is CASSPPGLVVYEQYF. DNA for the CDR3: TGTGCCAGCAGCCCTCCGGGACTAGTGGTTTACGAGCAGTACTTC. This rearrangement joins TRBV7-9 to TRBJ2-7, with 8 nucleotides matching TRBD2. V was pared by 5 bases and J by 4 bases, with 10 bases of the junction left unmatched. The CDR3 runs 15 residues. CDR1 is SEHNR and CDR2 is FQNEAQ in the germline V gene (reference sequence).